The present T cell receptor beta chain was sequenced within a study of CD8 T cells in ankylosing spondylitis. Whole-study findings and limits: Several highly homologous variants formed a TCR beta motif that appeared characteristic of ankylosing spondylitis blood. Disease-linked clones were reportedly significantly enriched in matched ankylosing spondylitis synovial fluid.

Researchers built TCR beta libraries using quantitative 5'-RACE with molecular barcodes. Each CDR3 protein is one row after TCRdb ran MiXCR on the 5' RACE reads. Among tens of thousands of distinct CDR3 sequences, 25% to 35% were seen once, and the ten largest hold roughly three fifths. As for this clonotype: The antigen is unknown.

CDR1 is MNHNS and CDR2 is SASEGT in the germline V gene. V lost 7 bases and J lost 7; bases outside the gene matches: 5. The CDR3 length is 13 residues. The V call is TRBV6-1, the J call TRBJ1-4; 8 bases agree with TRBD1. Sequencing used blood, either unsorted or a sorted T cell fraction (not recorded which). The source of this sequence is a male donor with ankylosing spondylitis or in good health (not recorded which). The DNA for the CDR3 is TGTGCCAGCAAGGGACAGGTGTTTGAAAAACTGTTTTTT. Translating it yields CASKGQVFEKLFF.